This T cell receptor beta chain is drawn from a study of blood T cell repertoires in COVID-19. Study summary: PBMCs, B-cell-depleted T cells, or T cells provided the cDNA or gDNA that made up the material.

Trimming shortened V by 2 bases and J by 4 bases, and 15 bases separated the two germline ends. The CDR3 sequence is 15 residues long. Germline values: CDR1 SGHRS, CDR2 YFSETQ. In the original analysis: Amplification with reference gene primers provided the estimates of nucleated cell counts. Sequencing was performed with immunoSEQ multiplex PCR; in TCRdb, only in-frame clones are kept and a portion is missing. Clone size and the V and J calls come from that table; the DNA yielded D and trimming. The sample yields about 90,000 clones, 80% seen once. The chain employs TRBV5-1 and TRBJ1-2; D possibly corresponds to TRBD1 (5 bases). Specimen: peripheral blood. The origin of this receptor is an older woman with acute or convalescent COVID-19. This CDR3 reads CASSLRFAQGYGYTF. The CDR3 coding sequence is TGCGCCAGCAGCTTAAGGTTCGCGCAGGGCTATGGCTACACCTTC.